The 6 T cell receptor beta chains below were found in one sample sequenced in a study of beta chain features in type 1 diabetes (dated by TCRdb to the late 2010s). The paper's findings and limits, for the study overall: A moderate but significant shortening of TCRB CDR3 length was observed in type 1 diabetes patients in all four CD4+ subsets.

Libraries were built with the immunoSEQ multiplex PCR assay. The entire isolated RNA was reverse transcribed using the High Capacity cDNA Reverse Transcription Kit, and thus expressed TCRB transcripts were sequenced. As stored in TCRdb, this immuneACCESS dataset retains in-frame rearrangements with V and J assigned. A fraction of the clones does not appear; measured against another copy, unresolved V genes explain less than half of the discrepancy, and the remainder lacks a known reason. This sample gives approximately 600,000 clones in total; 9.5% to 15% of them show up just once. The top ten hold 0.095% to 0.15% of the sample. No antigen has been assigned to these receptors. Sequenced input: naive CD4+ T cells from blood. In light of the paper, this sample's cell subset or site label describes: true naive CD4+ T cells. Source of these receptors: a man between 25 and 39 years old with type 1 diabetes.

The rearrangement links TRBV5-1 to TRBJ1-2, with D uncertain. The CDR3 consists of 15 residues. CDR1 and CDR2 from the germline V gene are SGHRS and YFSETQ. Trimming took off 0 bases at V and 5 bases at J, with 14 bases between the two ends. CDR3 nucleotide sequence: TGCGCCAGCAGCTTGGAGGCAGGAGCGGGGTATGGCTACACCTTC. The encoded protein is CASSLEAGAGYGYTF.

This clone was seen more than once but under ten times. This chain connects TRBV6-5 to TRBJ1-1; TRBD1 matches at 7 bases. The CDR3 length is 13 residues. Unmatched junction bases numbered 4, after V lost 7 bases and J lost 2 bases. Germline V gene sequence: CDR1 MNHEY, CDR2 SVGAGI. The CDR3, as DNA: TGTGCCAGCATTAGAGGGGGCAACACTGAAGCTTTCTTT. Translated: CASIRGGNTEAFF.

This clone was detected only a few times. The chain links TRBV25-1 to TRBJ2-2; TRBD1 matches at 7 bases. The CDR3 is made up of 12 amino acids. Germline V gives CDR1 MGHDK, CDR2 SYGVNS. V trimming: 4 bases; J trimming: 13 bases; junction bases outside the gene matches: 6. DNA of the CDR3: TGTGCCAGCAGTGCCGACAGGGACCCGCTGTTTTTT. This encodes CASSADRDPLFF.

Only a few counts were recorded for this clone. This chain uses TRBV6-6 with TRBJ2-1, with D maybe TRBD2 (7 bases). Germline CDR1 MNHNY, CDR2 SVGAGI (reference sequence). Between the trimmed V and J ends, which lost 0 bases and 4 bases, there was a span of 13 bases. CDR3 length: 16 residues. CDR3 in amino acids: CASSYSSRGGYNEQFF. CDR3 sequence (DNA): TGTGCCAGCAGTTACTCGAGCAGGGGAGGGTACAATGAGCAGTTCTTC.

The chain joins TRBV15 to TRBJ2-1; TRBD2 matches at 7 bases. The germline CDR1 and CDR2 sequences are LNHNV and YYDKDF (reference sequence). The ends lost 1 base at V and 0 bases at J; junction bases unmatched: 3. CDR3 length: 16 residues. The DNA of the CDR3 is TGTGCCACCAGCAGAGGAGCGGGACTCTCCTACAATGAGCAGTTCTTC. It translates to CATSRGAGLSYNEQFF. Based on the CDR3 plus reference TRBV15 and TRBJ2-1, the full variable domain is DAMVIQNPRYQVTQFGKPVTLSCSQTLNHNVMYWYQQKSSQAPKLLFHYYDKDFNNEADTPDNFQSRRPNTSFCFLDIRSPGLGDTAMYLCATSRGAGLSYNEQFFGPGTRLTVL.

This clone was counted between two and nine times. The genes are TRBV4-2 and TRBJ2-7, with D unclear. Looked up from germline, CDR1 is LGHNA and CDR2 is YNFKEQ. The CDR3 consists of 13 residues. Trimming left V 0 bases short and J 4 bases short, with 7 bases between. CDR3 sequence (DNA): TGTGCCAGCAGCCAAGATCTTCTTTACGAGCAGTACTTC. This codes for CASSQDLLYEQYF.